This T cell receptor beta chain was recovered during a study of vaccination effects on CD4 cells after COVID-19. Measured with immunoSEQ multiplex PCR; TCRdb has only the in-frame clones, and not every one. The top ten hold approximately 23% of the sample, which has 15,000 or so clones, more than 60% seen once. Details on this clone: Its antigen is not identified.

Germline-derived CDR1 and CDR2 are SGHNT and YYREEE (reference sequence). The CDR3 is 14 residues long. Trimming took off 4 bases at V and 1 base at J, with 8 bases between the two ends. Sequencing followed a ViraFEST assay step that expanded antigen-specific CD4+ T cells with viral peptide pools. Subsequent to a culture period of more than 9 days, CD4+ T cells were isolated. As their vaccination, participants received two doses of either BNT162b2 or mRNA-1273. The sequence came from a human donor who received a COVID-19 vaccine. The sample was CD4+ T cells from PBMCs cultured with HCoV-NL63 spike peptides, taken after COVID-19 vaccination. The chain combines TRBV5-4 with TRBJ2-2; possibly TRBD2 for D (6 bases). Here the CDR3 reads CASSISGNTGELFF. In DNA form, the CDR3 reads TGTGCCAGCAGCATTAGCGGGAACACCGGGGAGCTGTTTTTT.